The source of this T cell receptor (beta chain) is a study of shared clonotypes between healthy human individuals. The germline V gene encodes CDR1 SEHNR and CDR2 FQNEAQ (reference sequence). The CDR3 is made up of 13 amino acids. Regarding the study as a whole: Among non-shared clonotypes, generation probabilities were lower than among those shared by all four donors. Clonotypes that were shared across a handful of donors made up approximately 5.1% of naive CD4 clonotypes.

CD45RO-negative, CCR7-selected cells formed the naive CD8 fraction, which excluded terminally differentiated effector memory CD45RA+ cells. The study drew its donors from healthy HIV-negative adults without recent acute infections or vaccinations. Note on this clone: Antigen specificity is unknown.

The assay used deep level. Libraries were prepared by immunoSEQ multiplex PCR; TCRdb keeps only in-frame clonotypes and omits some of them. The sample holds about 610,000 clones; 96% are singletons and the top ten take more than 0.085%. The V and J genes are TRBV7-9 and TRBJ2-5; the D is unclear. The DNA end is a closer match to TRBJ2-7, so the J assignment may be wrong. This TCR was sampled from a woman aged 30 to 39 in good health. The sample taken for sequencing was naive CD8+ T cells sorted from blood. CDR3 sequence reads: CASSFGSTYEQYF. In nucleotides, the CDR3 is TGTGCCAGCAGCTTCGGGTCCACCTACGAGCAGTACTTC.